These T cell receptor beta chains were read from a single sample in a study of cytotoxic CD8 clonotypes in ibrutinib-treated CLL. The table came from immunoSEQ multiplex PCR; TCRdb's copy has only in-frame clones and leaves some out. The sample consists of 130,000 to 150,000 clones, about 79% of them appearing once. The input for sequencing was PBMCs, taken after 12 months of ibrutinib treatment. The source of these receptors is a human donor with chronic lymphocytic leukemia. The CDR3 runs from the conserved cysteine through the conserved F or W. The order of the fields is clone size, V gene, J gene, D gene, CDR3 DNA, CDR3 protein. The D gene is left open where the match is weak. Size is stated for part of the rows, as once, few or many counts, or as a class when the clone is expanded.

>.|TRBV29-1|TRBJ1-3|TRBD1
TGCAGCGTTGCCCCGACAGGGGACGGAAACACCATATATTTT
CSVAPTGDGNTIYF
>.|TRBV5-6|TRBJ1-5|TRBD1
TGTGCCAGCAGCTTTTTCGGGTCCGGAGGGGGCGCACAGCCCCAGCATTTT
CASSFFGSGGGAQPQHF
>.|TRBV30|TRBJ1-6|.
TGTGCCTGGAGTAAAGATCCCGCCTATAATTCACCCCTCCACTTT
CAWSKDPAYNSPLHF
>.|TRBV5-4|TRBJ2-3|.
TGTGCCAGCAGCTTCGGGGCGGGAAGTACAGATACGCAGTATTTT
CASSFGAGSTDTQYF
>.|TRBV5-4|TRBJ2-7|.
TGTGCCAGCAGCTTGGACCAAAACGAATACGAGCAGTACTTC
CASSLDQNEYEQYF
>few|TRBV6-4|TRBJ2-2|.
TGTGCCAGCAGTCCAGGGAACACCGGGGAGCTGTTTTTT
CASSPGNTGELFF
>.|TRBV19|TRBJ2-7|.
TGTGCCAGTAGTATAGGCCGACAGGCTTACGAGCAGTACTTC
CASSIGRQAYEQYF
>.|TRBV9|TRBJ2-2|TRBD2
TGTGCCAGCAGCGGCCGGACTAGCGGGCGCGGGGAGCTGTTTTTT
CASSGRTSGRGELFF
>many|TRBV16|TRBJ1-5|.
TGTGCCAGCAGCCAATCCTCAGGGCGAGATCAGCCCCAGCATTTT
CASSQSSGRDQPQHF
>once|TRBV5-6|TRBJ2-7|.
TGTGCCAGCAGCTCTCCCTTAGGACGGGAGACCTACGAGCAGTACTTC
CASSSPLGRETYEQYF
>.|TRBV6-1|TRBJ1-2|.
TGTGCCAGCAGTGCCATACAGGGCACCTCCTATGGCTACACCTTC
CASSAIQGTSYGYTF
>.|TRBV27|TRBJ1-2|.
TGTGCCAGCGCCCAGGGGAACTATGGCTACACCTTC
CASAQGNYGYTF